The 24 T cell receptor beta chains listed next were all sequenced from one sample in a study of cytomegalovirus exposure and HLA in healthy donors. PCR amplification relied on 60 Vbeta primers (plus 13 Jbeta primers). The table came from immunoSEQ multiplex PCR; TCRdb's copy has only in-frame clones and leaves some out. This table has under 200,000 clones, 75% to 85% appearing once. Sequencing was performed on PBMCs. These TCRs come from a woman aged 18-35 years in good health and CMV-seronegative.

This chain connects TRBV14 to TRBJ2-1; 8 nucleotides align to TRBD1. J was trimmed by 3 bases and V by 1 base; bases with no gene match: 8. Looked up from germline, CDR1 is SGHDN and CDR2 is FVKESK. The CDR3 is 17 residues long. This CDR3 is CASSQATTGAYYNEQFF. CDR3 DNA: TGTGCCAGCAGCCAAGCCACGACAGGGGCTTACTACAATGAGCAGTTCTTC. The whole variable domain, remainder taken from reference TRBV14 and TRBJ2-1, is EAGVTQFPSHSVIEKGQTVTLRCDPISGHDNLYWYRRVMGKEIKFLLHFVKESKQDESGMPNNRFLAERTGGTYSTLKVQPAELEDSGVYFCASSQATTGAYYNEQFFGPGTRLTVL.

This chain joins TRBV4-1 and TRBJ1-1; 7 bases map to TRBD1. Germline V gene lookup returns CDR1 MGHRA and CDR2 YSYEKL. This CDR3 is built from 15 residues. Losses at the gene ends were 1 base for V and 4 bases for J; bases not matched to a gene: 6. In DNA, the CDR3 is TGCGCCAGCAGCCAAGTTAACAGGGGTGCCACTGAAGCTTTCTTT. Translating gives CASSQVNRGATEAFF.

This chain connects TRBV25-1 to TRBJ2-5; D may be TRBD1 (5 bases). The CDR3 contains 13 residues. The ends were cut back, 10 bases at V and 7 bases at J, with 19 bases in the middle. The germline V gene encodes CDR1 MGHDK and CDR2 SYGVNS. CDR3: CATTSDRARTQYF. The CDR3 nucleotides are TGTGCCACGACCTCCGACAGAGCGCGGACCCAGTACTTC.

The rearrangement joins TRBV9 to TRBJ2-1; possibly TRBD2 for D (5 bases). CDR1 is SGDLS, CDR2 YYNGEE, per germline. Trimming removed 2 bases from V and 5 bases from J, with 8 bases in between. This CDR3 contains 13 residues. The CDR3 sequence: CASSVGNNNEQFF. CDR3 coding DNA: TGTGCCAGCAGCGTCGGGAATAACAATGAGCAGTTCTTC.

As DNA, the CDR3 is TGTGCCAGCAGTGTTCAGGGCGGAAAGACCCAGTACTTC. This translates into CASSVQGGKTQYF. The rearrangement joins TRBV2 to TRBJ2-5, with D perhaps TRBD1 (5 bases). CDR3 length: 13 residues. Germline V gives CDR1 SNHLY, CDR2 FYNNEI. Trimming removed 4 bases from V and 6 bases from J, with 12 bases in between.

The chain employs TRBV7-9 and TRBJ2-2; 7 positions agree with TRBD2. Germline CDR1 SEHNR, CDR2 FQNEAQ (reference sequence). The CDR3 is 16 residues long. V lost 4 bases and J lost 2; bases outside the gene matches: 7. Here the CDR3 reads CASSSGLRGNTGELFF. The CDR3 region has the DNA TGTGCCAGCAGCTCGGGACTAAGGGGAAACACCGGGGAGCTGTTTTTT.

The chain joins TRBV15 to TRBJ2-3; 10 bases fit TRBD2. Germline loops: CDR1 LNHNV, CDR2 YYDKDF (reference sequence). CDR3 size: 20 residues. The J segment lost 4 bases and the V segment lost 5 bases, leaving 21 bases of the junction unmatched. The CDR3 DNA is TGTGCCACCAGCGGGAAAAGCGGGAGGGCCTCCGGTTGGCATGCAGATACGCAGTATTTT. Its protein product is CATSGKSGRASGWHADTQYF.

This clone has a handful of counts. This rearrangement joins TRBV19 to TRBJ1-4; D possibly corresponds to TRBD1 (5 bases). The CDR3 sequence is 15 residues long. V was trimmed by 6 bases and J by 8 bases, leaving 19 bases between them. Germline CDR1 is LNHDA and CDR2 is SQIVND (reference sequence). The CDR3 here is CASRGRGGLREKLFF. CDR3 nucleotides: TGTGCCAGTAGGGGACGCGGGGGACTCCGGGAAAAACTGTTTTTT.

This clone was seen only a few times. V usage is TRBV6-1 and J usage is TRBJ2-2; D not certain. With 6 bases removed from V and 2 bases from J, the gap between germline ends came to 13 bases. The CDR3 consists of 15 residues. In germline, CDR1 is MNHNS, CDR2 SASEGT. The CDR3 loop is CASSLTVPNTGELFF. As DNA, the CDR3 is TGTGCCAGCAGCTTAACAGTCCCTAACACCGGGGAGCTGTTTTTT.

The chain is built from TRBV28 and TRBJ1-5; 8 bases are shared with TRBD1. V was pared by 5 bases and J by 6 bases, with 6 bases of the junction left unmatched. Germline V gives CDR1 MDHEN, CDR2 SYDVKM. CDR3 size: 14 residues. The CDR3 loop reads CASSTRQGSQPQHF. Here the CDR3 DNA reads TGTGCCAGCAGTACAAGACAGGGGAGTCAGCCCCAGCATTTT.

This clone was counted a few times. The chain's CDR3 is CASSLGTGEASNQPQHF. The CDR3 DNA follows: TGTGCCAGCAGTTTAGGTACAGGGGAGGCGAGCAATCAGCCCCAGCATTTT. V and J are TRBV28 and TRBJ1-5; 7 bases fit TRBD1. The junction had 8 bases not matched to a gene; V was cut back by 2 bases and J by 1 base. CDR1 is MDHEN, CDR2 SYDVKM, per germline. The CDR3 runs 17 residues.

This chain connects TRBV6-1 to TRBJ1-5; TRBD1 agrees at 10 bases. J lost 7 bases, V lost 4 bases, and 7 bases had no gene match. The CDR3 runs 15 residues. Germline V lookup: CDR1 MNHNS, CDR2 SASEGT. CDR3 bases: TGTGCCAGCAGTGTAGGGACAGGGGTTGGGCAGCCCCAGCATTTT. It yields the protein CASSVGTGVGQPQHF.

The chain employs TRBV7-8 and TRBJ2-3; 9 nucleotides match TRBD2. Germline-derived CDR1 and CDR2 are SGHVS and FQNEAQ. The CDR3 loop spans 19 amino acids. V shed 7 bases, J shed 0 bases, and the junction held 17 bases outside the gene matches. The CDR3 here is CASTRLAALLSQSTDTQYF. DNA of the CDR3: TGTGCCAGCACCCGACTAGCGGCGCTTTTAAGCCAGAGCACAGATACGCAGTATTTT.

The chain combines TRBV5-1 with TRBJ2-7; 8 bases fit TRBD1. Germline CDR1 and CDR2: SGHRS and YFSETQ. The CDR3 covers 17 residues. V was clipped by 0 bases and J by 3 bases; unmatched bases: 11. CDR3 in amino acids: CASSLAWGRTGYYEQYF. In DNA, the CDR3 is TGCGCCAGCAGCTTGGCCTGGGGAAGGACAGGGTACTACGAGCAGTACTTC.

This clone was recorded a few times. As DNA, the CDR3 is TGTGCCAGCAGCCAAGGATTGCAGGAAAATTCACCCCTCCACTTT. Translated, it gives CASSQGLQENSPLHF. V is TRBV4-2 and J is TRBJ1-6, with unresolved D. V was clipped by 1 base and J by 7 bases, with 11 bases between them. The V gene's germline CDR1 is LGHNA and CDR2 YNFKEQ. The length of the CDR3 is 15 residues.

The CDR3 protein is CASSTRQGEKLFF. The CDR3 region has the DNA TGTGCCAGCAGCACCCGACAGGGTGAAAAACTGTTTTTT. This chain links TRBV5-4 with TRBJ1-4, with 7 positions matching TRBD1. The CDR3 sequence is 13 residues long. J lost 7 bases, V lost 4 bases, and 4 bases had no gene match. Germline V lookup: CDR1 SGHNT, CDR2 YYREEE (reference sequence).

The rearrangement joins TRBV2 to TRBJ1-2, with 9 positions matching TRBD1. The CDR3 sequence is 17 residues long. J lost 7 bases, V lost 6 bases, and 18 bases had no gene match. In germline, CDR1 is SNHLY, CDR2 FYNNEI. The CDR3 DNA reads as TGTGCCAGCAGGGCGGGCTTGGTACAGGGGGCTTCGTCTGGCTACACCTTC. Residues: CASRAGLVQGASSGYTF. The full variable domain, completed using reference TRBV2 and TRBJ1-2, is EPEVTQTPSHQVTQMGQEVILRCVPISNHLYFYWYRQILGQKVEFLVSFYNNEISEKSEIFDDQFSVERPDGSNFTLKIRSTKLEDSAMYFCASRAGLVQGASSGYTFGSGTRLTVV.

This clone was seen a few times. The CDR3 DNA reads as TGTGCCTGGTCCCTTTTGGGCAGGGGTGGCAATCAGCCCCAGCATTTT. Its protein product is CAWSLLGRGGNQPQHF. V and J are TRBV30 and TRBJ1-5, with D possibly TRBD1 on 6 matching bases. Germline loops: CDR1 GTSNPN, CDR2 SVGIG (reference sequence). The CDR3 has 16 residues. V was clipped by 5 bases and J by 2 bases, with 19 bases between them.

The CDR3, as DNA: TGTGCCAGCAGTTTTTGGCTAAGAACAGGAGAATACAATGAGCAGTTCTTC. Translation gives CASSFWLRTGEYNEQFF. This rearrangement joins TRBV28 to TRBJ2-1; D perhaps matches TRBD1 (5 bases). The CDR3 extends over 17 amino acids. In germline, CDR1 is MDHEN, CDR2 SYDVKM. The V and J ends lost 3 bases and 4 bases respectively, with 19 bases between them.

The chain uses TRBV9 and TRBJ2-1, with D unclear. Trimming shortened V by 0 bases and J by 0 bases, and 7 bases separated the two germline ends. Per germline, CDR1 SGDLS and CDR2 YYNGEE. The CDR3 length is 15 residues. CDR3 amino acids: CASSVGPSSYNEQFF. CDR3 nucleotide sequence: TGTGCCAGCAGCGTAGGTCCGAGCTCCTACAATGAGCAGTTCTTC.

The CDR3 loop reads CASSLTGGDGGYGYTF. The CDR3 coding sequence is TGTGCCAGCAGCTTGACGGGGGGGGACGGGGGCTATGGCTACACCTTC. The V call is TRBV5-6, the J call TRBJ1-2, with D possibly being TRBD1 (5 bases). V lost 1 base and J 4 bases, leaving 17 bases between the germline ends. The V gene's germline CDR1 is SGHDT and CDR2 YYEEEE. The CDR3 extends over 16 amino acids.

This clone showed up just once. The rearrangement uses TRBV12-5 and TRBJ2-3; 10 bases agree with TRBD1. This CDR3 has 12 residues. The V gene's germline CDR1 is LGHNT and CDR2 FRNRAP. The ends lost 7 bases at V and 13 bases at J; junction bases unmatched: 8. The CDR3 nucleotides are TGTGCTAGTGAACCCGGGACAGGGGCAAAGTATTTT. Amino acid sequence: CASEPGTGAKYF.

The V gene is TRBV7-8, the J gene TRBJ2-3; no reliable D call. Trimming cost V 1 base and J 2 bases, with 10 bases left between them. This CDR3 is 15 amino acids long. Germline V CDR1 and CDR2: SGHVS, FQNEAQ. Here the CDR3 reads CASSLDDFLTDTQYF. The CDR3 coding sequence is TGTGCCAGCAGCTTAGACGACTTTCTCACAGATACGCAGTATTTT. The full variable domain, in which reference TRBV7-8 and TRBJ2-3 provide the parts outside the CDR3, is GAGVSQSPRYKVAKRGQDVALRCDPISGHVSLFWYQQALGQGPEFLTYFQNEAQLDKSGLPSDRFFAERPEGSVSTLKIQRTQQEDSAVYLCASSLDDFLTDTQYFGPGTRLTVL.

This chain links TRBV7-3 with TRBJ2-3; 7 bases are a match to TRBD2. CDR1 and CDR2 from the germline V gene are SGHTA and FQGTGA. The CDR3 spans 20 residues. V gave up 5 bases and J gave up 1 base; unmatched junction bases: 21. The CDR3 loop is CASSLRTRALATSGTDTQYF. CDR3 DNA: TGTGCCAGCAGCCTCCGTACAAGGGCACTCGCTACTAGCGGCACAGATACGCAGTATTTT. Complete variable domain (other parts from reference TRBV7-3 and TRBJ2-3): GAGVSQTPSNKVTEKGKYVELRCDPISGHTALYWYRQSLGQGPEFLIYFQGTGAADDSGLPNDRFFAVRPEGSVSTLKIQRTERGDSAVYLCASSLRTRALATSGTDTQYFGPGTRLTVL.